The 8 T cell receptor beta chains presented below share a single source sample, sequenced in a study of T cells in Graves' hyperthyroidism and ophthalmopathy. Regions amplified from RNA transcripts were the TCR beta CDR3 regions. The TCR CDR3 first-round RT-PCR relied on the HTBI primer set. MiXCR, applied by TCRdb to the multiplex PCR reads, yields one record per CDR3 protein. The sample records about 640,000 distinct CDR3 sequences, about 15% being singletons. The sequenced sample was blood. The receptors here all came from a woman in her forties or fifties with Graves' ophthalmopathy.

This clonotype occurred many times. This sequence joins TRBV6-2 or TRBV6-3 and TRBJ1-1; no clear D. Germline CDR1 is MNHEY and CDR2 is SVGEGT. Trimming took 6 bases from V and 3 from J, leaving 11 bases between them. The CDR3 spans 13 residues. The CDR3 sequence is CASRIYSDTEAFF. The CDR3 DNA reads TGTGCCAGCAGGATATACAGTGACACTGAAGCTTTCTTT.

This clonotype showed up many times. The rearrangement uses TRBV29-1 and TRBJ1-1; no clear D. Germline CDR1 is SQVTM and CDR2 is ANQGSEA. Between the trimmed V and J ends, which lost 3 bases and 10 bases, there was a span of 9 bases. The CDR3 consists of 10 residues. The CDR3 protein is CSVDNGRAFF. As DNA, the CDR3 is TGCAGCGTTGACAACGGCCGAGCTTTCTTT.

There are many counts of this clonotype. The chain joins TRBV30 to TRBJ1-6, with D unresolved. V lost 3 bases, J lost 7 bases, and 19 bases lay in between. Germline CDR1 GTSNPN, CDR2 SVGIG (reference sequence). The CDR3 has 16 residues. The CDR3 is CAWRRRVGQNNSPLHF. The CDR3, as DNA: TGTGCCTGGAGACGACGGGTCGGGCAGAACAATTCACCCCTCCACTTT.

Turning to this clonotype: A much larger clone differs from this one at a single base, so this may be a read error. The gene calls are TRBV28 and TRBJ2-7, with a tentative D call TRBD2 (6 bases). Per the germline V gene, CDR1 is MDHEN and CDR2 is SYDVKM. Trimming shortened V by 2 bases and J by 6 bases, and 17 bases separated the two germline ends. The CDR3 totals 15 residues. This chain's CDR3 is CASSLPRLVTREQYF. The CDR3 nucleotides are TGTGCCAGCAGTTTACCGAGACTAGTCACCCGCGAGCAGTACTTC.

This clonotype occurred many times. This chain connects TRBV9 to TRBJ1-3; tentatively, D is TRBD1 (6 bases). This CDR3 region has 16 residues. The ends were cut back, 0 bases at V and 2 bases at J, with 12 bases in the middle. CDR1 is SGDLS and CDR2 is YYNGEE in the germline V gene. CDR3 nucleotide sequence: TGTGCCAGCAGCGTAGCTACGGGGGGCCCTGGAAACACCATATATTTT. Amino acids: CASSVATGGPGNTIYF.

The chain has TRBV5-1 and TRBJ1-3, with D uncertain. This CDR3 is 16 amino acids long. The V and J ends lost 3 bases and 0 bases respectively, with 13 bases between them. Germline V gives CDR1 SGHRS, CDR2 YFSETQ. CDR3 DNA: TGCGCCAGCAGCTCGGACGGAACTATCTCTGGAAACACCATATATTTT. Amino acid sequence: CASSSDGTISGNTIYF.

V gene TRBV6-5 combines with J gene TRBJ2-7, with D possibly matching TRBD2 (6 bases). The CDR3 totals 15 residues. Trimming pared 4 bases from V and 0 bases from J, leaving 13 bases between. Germline assignment: CDR1 MNHEY and CDR2 SVGAGI. The CDR3 protein is CASSSQWRDSYEQYF. CDR3 DNA: TGTGCCAGCAGTTCCCAGTGGCGGGACTCCTACGAGCAGTACTTC.

This clonotype was recorded many times. The chain carries TRBV6-5 and TRBJ1-1; D gene unclear. CDR1 and CDR2 (germline): MNHEY, SVGAGI. The CDR3 runs 14 residues. The ends were cut back, 2 bases at V and 5 bases at J, with 12 bases in the middle. Here the CDR3 reads CASSYDSPSTEAFF. The CDR3 DNA is TGTGCCAGCAGTTACGACTCCCCTTCGACTGAAGCTTTCTTT.